These 6 T cell receptor beta chains share one sample of origin, sequenced in a study of T-cell reconstitution after alpha-beta-depleted transplantation in children. Unique molecular identifiers were built into the TCRbeta library. TCRdb used MiXCR to reprocess the PCR reads, holding one entry per CDR3 protein. The profile shows more than 200,000 distinct CDR3 sequences, under 30% of them singletons. The specimen comprised PBMCs, mostly from graft donor cells, sampled 360 days after TCRalphabeta/CD19-depleted stem cell transplant. These receptors all stem from a female patient aged 2-9 years who had a stem cell transplant for congenital amegakaryocytic thrombocytopenia, so the T cells may come from the graft donor.

CDR3 amino acids: CASSPGHYEQYF. CDR3 DNA sequence: TGTGCCAGCAGTCCGGGTCACTACGAGCAGTACTTC. The J gene is TRBJ2-7, the V gene TRBV12-3 or TRBV12-4; D uncertain. Trimming removed 5 bases at V and 3 bases at J, with 8 bases between. CDR3 size: 12 residues.

The gene calls are TRBV5-1 and TRBJ2-7; TRBD1 matches at 7 bases. Germline assignment: CDR1 SGHRS and CDR2 YFSETQ. This CDR3 spans 15 amino acids. Germline trimming cut 4 bases from V and 2 bases from J; bases unmatched to any gene: 9. CDR3 sequence: CASSPPTGATYEQYF. In DNA form, the CDR3 reads TGCGCCAGCAGCCCCCCTACAGGGGCTACCTACGAGCAGTACTTC.

About this clonotype: The junction shows a germline mismatch at one end, possibly a read error. The rearrangement joins TRBV4-2 to TRBJ1-4, with 8 bases aligning to TRBD1. The CDR3 loop spans 17 amino acids. Germline lookup yields CDR1 LGHNA and CDR2 YNFKEQ. CDR3 in DNA: TGTGCCAGCAGCAAAGAGGGGGACAGGACAACTAATGAAAAACTGTTTTTT. Its translation is CASSKEGDRTTNEKLFF.

A few counts support this clonotype. The rearrangement joins TRBV6-1 to TRBJ2-5; 7 nucleotides match TRBD2. V trimming: 6 bases; J trimming: 3 bases; junction bases outside the gene matches: 7. The CDR3 is 14 residues long. The germline CDR1 and CDR2 sequences are MNHNS and SASEGT. The DNA for the CDR3 is TGTGCCAGCAGCCAAAGGGGAGGGAAAGAGACCCAGTACTTC. As protein: CASSQRGGKETQYF.

This clonotype was picked up a small number of times. The CDR3 loop reads CAISGTGRDEQYF. CDR3 DNA sequence: TGTGCCATCAGTGGGACAGGGAGGGACGAGCAGTACTTC. V usage is TRBV10-3 and J usage is TRBJ2-7, with TRBD1 as a possible D gene (8 bases). The V gene's germline CDR1 is ENHRY and CDR2 SYGVKD. Trimming shortened V by 4 bases and J by 5 bases, and 12 bases separated the two germline ends. The CDR3 has 13 amino acids.

The rearrangement uses TRBV20-1 and TRBJ2-5; D is ambiguous. This CDR3 contains 13 residues. CDR1 is DFQATT and CDR2 is SNEGSKA in the germline V gene (reference sequence). V gave up 3 bases and J gave up 7 bases, with 15 bases separating them. This CDR3 reads CSARRLLAATQYF. Here the CDR3 DNA reads TGCAGTGCTAGGCGGCTGTTGGCAGCGACCCAGTACTTC.